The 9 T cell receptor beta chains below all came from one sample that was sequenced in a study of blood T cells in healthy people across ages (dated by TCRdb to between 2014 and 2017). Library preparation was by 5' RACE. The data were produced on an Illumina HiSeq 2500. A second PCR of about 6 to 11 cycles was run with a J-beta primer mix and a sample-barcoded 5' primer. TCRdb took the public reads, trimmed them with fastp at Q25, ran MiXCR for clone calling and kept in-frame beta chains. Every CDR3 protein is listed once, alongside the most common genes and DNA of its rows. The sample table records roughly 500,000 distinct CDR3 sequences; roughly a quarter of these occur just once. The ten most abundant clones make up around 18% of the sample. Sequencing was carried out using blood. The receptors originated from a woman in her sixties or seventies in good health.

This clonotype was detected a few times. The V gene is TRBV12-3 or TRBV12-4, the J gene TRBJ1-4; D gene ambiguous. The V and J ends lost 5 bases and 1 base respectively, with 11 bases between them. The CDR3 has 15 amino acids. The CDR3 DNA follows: TGTGCCAGCAGTCCGCCGCGGGGAACTAATGAAAAACTGTTTTTT. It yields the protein CASSPPRGTNEKLFF.

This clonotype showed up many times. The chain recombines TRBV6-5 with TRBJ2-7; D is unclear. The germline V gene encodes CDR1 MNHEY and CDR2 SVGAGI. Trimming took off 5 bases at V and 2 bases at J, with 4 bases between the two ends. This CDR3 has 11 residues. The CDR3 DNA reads TGTGCCAGCAGTACAACCTACGAGCAGTACTTC. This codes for CASSTTYEQYF.

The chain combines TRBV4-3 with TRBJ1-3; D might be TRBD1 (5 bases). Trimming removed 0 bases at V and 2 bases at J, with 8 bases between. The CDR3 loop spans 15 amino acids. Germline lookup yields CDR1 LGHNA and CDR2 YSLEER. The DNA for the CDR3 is TGCGCCAGCAGCCAAGAATTCAGGGCTGGAAACACCATATATTTT. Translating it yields CASSQEFRAGNTIYF.

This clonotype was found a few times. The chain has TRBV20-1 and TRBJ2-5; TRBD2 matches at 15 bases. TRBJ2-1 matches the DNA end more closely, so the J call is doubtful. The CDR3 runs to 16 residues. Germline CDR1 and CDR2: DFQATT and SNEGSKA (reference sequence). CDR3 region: CSAARGLAGGRGEQFF. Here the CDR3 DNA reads TGCAGTGCTGCCCGTGGACTAGCGGGGGGGAGGGGTGAGCAGTTCTTC.

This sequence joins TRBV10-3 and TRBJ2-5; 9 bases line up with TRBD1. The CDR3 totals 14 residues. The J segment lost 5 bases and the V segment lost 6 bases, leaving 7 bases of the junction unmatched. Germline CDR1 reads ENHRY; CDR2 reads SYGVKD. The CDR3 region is CAIRDTGTGETQYF. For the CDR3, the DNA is TGTGCCATCAGAGACACCGGGACAGGGGAGACCCAGTACTTC.

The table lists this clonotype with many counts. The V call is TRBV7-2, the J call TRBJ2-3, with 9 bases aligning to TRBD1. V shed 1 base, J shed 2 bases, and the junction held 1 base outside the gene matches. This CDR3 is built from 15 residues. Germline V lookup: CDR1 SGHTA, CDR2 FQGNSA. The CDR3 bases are TGTGCCAGCAGCTTAGGGGACAGGGACACAGATACGCAGTATTTT. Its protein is CASSLGDRDTDTQYF.

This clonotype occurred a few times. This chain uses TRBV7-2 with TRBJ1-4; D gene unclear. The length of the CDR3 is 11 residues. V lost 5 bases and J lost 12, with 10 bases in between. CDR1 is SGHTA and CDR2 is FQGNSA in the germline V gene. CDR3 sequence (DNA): TGTGCCAGCAGCCAATCCTTAGAACTGTTTTTT. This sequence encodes CASSQSLELFF.

CDR3 DNA sequence: TGTGCCAGCAACCACGACTCAACGGGACCCCCTATCCACGAGCAGTACTTC. It yields the protein CASNHDSTGPPIHEQYF. The V call is TRBV6-2 or TRBV6-3, the J call TRBJ2-5, with D tentatively TRBD1 or TRBD2 (5 bases each). With the DNA end fitting TRBJ2-7 better, the J assignment may be wrong. The CDR3 is 17 residues long. CDR1 and CDR2 from the germline V gene are MNHEY and SVGEGT.

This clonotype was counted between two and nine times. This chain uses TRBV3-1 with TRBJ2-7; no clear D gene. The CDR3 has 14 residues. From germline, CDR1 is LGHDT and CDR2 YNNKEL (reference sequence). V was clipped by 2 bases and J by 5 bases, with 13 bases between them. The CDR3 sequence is CASSQTVQPNEQYF. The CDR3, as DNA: TGTGCCAGCAGCCAAACGGTCCAACCAAACGAGCAGTACTTC.